A selection of T cell receptor beta chains follows, all from one sample in a study of technical replicates of blood from a few donors. TCRdb keeps only in-frame clones here, not all; method: immunoSEQ multiplex PCR. The profile shows around 83,000 clones, more than 80% of them singletons. Sequencing used T cells isolated from PBMCs. Receptors were obtained from a human donor in good health. The CDR3 runs from the conserved cysteine through the conserved F or W. The D gene is left open where the match is weak. The size field is filled for only some rows; it gives once, few, many or a size class.

.	11	TRBJ1-4	TRBV5-4	.	CASSFFSELFF	TGTGCCAGCAGTTTTTTTTCGGAACTGTTTTTT
.	14	TRBJ1-1	TRBV19	TRBD1	CASTRQGAADEAFF	TGTGCCAGTACCCGACAGGGGGCGGCGGATGAAGCTTTCTTT
.	17	TRBJ2-5	TRBV5-4	TRBD2	CASSLKIAGGRQETQYF	TGTGCCAGCAGCTTGAAAATAGCGGGAGGTCGACAAGAGACCCAGTACTTC
.	14	TRBJ1-3	TRBV10-3	.	CAISEGLPGNTIYF	TGTGCCATCAGTGAGGGGCTCCCTGGAAACACCATATATTTT
.	15	TRBJ2-7	TRBV28	.	CASSFPGSSLRGQYF	TGTGCCAGCAGTTTCCCCGGGAGTAGTCTACGAGGGCAGTACTTC
.	14	TRBJ1-4	TRBV9	TRBD1	CASSLQGGSEKLFF	TGTGCCAGCAGCCTACAGGGGGGTTCGGAAAAACTGTTTTTT
.	15	TRBJ1-5	TRBV25-1	.	CASSAVSGSNQPQHF	TGTGCCAGCAGTGCGGTATCGGGTAGCAATCAGCCCCAGCATTTT
.	13	TRBJ1-1	TRBV30	.	CAWSPMLYREAFF	TGTGCCTGGAGTCCTATGTTATACCGGGAGGCTTTCTTT
.	16	TRBJ1-2	TRBV5-4	.	CASSAISGRQLYGYTF	TGTGCCAGCAGCGCCATATCAGGGCGTCAGCTCTATGGCTACACCTTC
.	16	TRBJ2-1	TRBV15	TRBD2	CATSKGGTSSYNEQFF	TGTGCCACCAGCAAAGGGGGGACTAGCTCCTACAATGAGCAGTTCTTC
.	14	TRBJ1-1	TRBV14	.	CASRTAGPWTKAFF	TGTGCCAGCAGGACGGCAGGGCCCTGGACTAAAGCTTTCTTT
.	19	TRBJ2-4	TRBV7-9	TRBD2	CASSTYPGTRSLAKNIQYF	TGTGCCAGCAGCACTTATCCCGGGACTAGATCTCTAGCCAAAAACATTCAGTACTTC
.	15	TRBJ1-4	TRBV7-6	TRBD1	CASSFSGGKREKLFF	TGTGCCAGCAGCTTCTCAGGGGGCAAACGTGAAAAACTGTTTTTT
.	12	TRBJ1-2	TRBV28	.	CASRAAPNGYTF	TGTGCCAGCAGAGCTGCCCCGAATGGCTACACCTTC
once	15	TRBJ1-2	TRBV4-1	.	CASSQAEENLYGYTF	TGCGCCAGCAGCCAAGCGGAGGAAAACCTCTATGGCTACACCTTC
.	16	TRBJ1-1	TRBV10-3	TRBD1	CAISEYETGGRTEAFF	TGTGCCATCAGTGAGTATGAGACAGGGGGCCGTACTGAAGCTTTCTTT
.	17	TRBJ2-7	TRBV7-9	TRBD2	CASSLPKGREGTNEQYF	TGTGCCAGCAGCTTACCTAAGGGGCGGGAGGGCACCAACGAGCAGTACTTC
.	16	TRBJ1-1	TRBV11-2	TRBD1	CASSTGLQGVRTEAFF	TGTGCCAGCAGTACTGGTCTGCAGGGGGTTAGGACTGAAGCTTTCTTT
.	15	TRBJ2-1	TRBV7-6	TRBD2	CASRTGTSGDNEQFF	TGTGCCAGCAGAACCGGGACTAGCGGAGACAATGAGCAGTTCTTC
once	15	TRBJ2-1	TRBV6-4	.	CASSAERSSYNEQFF	TGTGCCAGCAGTGCAGAAAGGAGCTCCTACAATGAGCAGTTCTTC
.	17	TRBJ2-2	TRBV5-6	.	CASSYRRGPKDTGELFF	TGTGCCAGCAGCTACCGAAGAGGTCCCAAGGACACCGGGGAGCTGTTTTTT
.	13	TRBJ1-1	TRBV28	.	CVSYPPSNTEAFF	TGTGTTTCCTACCCCCCTTCGAACACTGAAGCTTTCTTT
.	15	TRBJ2-5	TRBV5-6	.	CASSFYSTGRVTQYF	TGTGCCAGCAGCTTCTACTCCACAGGGAGGGTGACCCAGTACTTC
once	15	TRBJ2-1	TRBV6-6	TRBD2	CASSYGSGSYNEQFF	TGTGCCAGCAGTTACGGTAGCGGGAGCTACAATGAGCAGTTCTTC
.	15	TRBJ1-5	TRBV4-1	.	CASSQTGLSNQPQHF	TGCGCCAGCAGCCAAACAGGGTTGAGCAATCAGCCCCAGCATTTT
.	15	TRBJ2-2	TRBV28	.	CASSFSPELAGELFF	TGTGCCAGCAGTTTTTCCCCGGAGTTGGCCGGGGAGCTGTTTTTT
.	12	TRBJ2-1	TRBV19	TRBD2	CASSPGREEQFF	TGTGCCAGTAGTCCAGGGAGGGAGGAGCAGTTCTTC
.	14	TRBJ2-1	TRBV15	.	CATSRSHEGGVQFF	TGTGCCACCAGCAGATCCCATGAGGGGGGGGTACAATTCTTC